Presented here are 7 T cell receptor beta chains from one specimen sequenced in a study of T cells in women clearing cervical HPV infection (dated by TCRdb to the late 2010s). Libraries were built with the immunoSEQ multiplex PCR assay. TCRdb obtained this table from immuneACCESS and retained in-frame rearrangements with V and J assigned. These tables miss some clones; where compared with another copy, unresolved V genes account for less than half of the shortfall, and the remainder is unexplained. The table for this sample lists tens of thousands of clones. The leading ten clones occupy about 16% of the sample. The sequencing sample was made of blood buffy coat. The receptor source for this set is a woman aged 18 to 75 with a cervical HPV16 infection that either progressed to CIN3+ or cleared (not recorded which).

About this clone: The observed sequence ends 3 residues before the CDR3 terminus, with the missing tail filled in from the germline J gene. The rearrangement uses TRBV30 and TRBJ1-2; D unclear. There are 12 residues in the CDR3. CDR1 GTSNPN and CDR2 SVGIG come from the germline V gene (reference sequence). Partial CDR3 DNA: TGTGCCTGGAGTGTGGCGGGTTACGAC. Translation: CAWSVAGYD. In full, the CDR3 is CAWSVAGYDYTF.

Of note for this clone: The read finishes 3 residues shy of the CDR3 end, and the germline J gene is used to complete it. This sequence joins TRBV14 and TRBJ2-5; 9 positions agree with TRBD2. This CDR3 region has 17 residues. Germline CDR1 and CDR2: SGHDN and FVKESK. Trimming took 1 base from V and 5 from J; bases not matched to a gene: 11. The CDR3 loop reads CASSQARTSARGETQYF. The part of the CDR3 DNA that was read is TGTGCCAGCAGCCAAGCCAGGACTAGCGCCCGCGGGGAGACC.

Points on this clone: The read halts 3 residues ahead of the CDR3 end, with the missing end drawn from the germline J gene. V usage is TRBV5-6 and J usage is TRBJ1-2, with TRBD1 matching over 9 bases. Germline trimming cut 2 bases from V and 4 bases from J; bases unmatched to any gene: 6. The CDR3 totals 15 residues. The V gene's germline CDR1 is SGHDT and CDR2 YYEEEE. This CDR3 reads CASSFRDRVFYGYTF. The DNA read from the CDR3 is TGTGCCAGCAGCTTCCGGGACAGGGTTTTCTATGGC.

For this clone: The read halts 3 residues ahead of the CDR3 end, with the missing end drawn from the germline J gene. V usage is TRBV19 and J usage is TRBJ2-2; D possibly corresponds to TRBD1 (5 bases). Germline CDR1 is LNHDA and CDR2 is SQIVND (reference sequence). This CDR3 spans 16 amino acids. Partial CDR3 DNA: TGTGCCAGTAGTATGGGGATACGCTCTGGGGCCAACGTG. As protein: CASSMGIRSGANV. The whole CDR3 protein reads CASSMGIRSGANVLFF.

In terms of frequency, this clone is medium-sized. The CDR3 goes on 3 residues after the read ends, and that part is filled in from the germline J gene. The V gene is TRBV29-1, the J gene TRBJ2-2; D remains unclear. The germline V and J ends were trimmed by 6 bases and 4 bases, with 15 bases remaining between them. The length of the CDR3 is 14 residues. Germline CDR1 SQVTM, CDR2 ANQGSEA. This CDR3 reads CSVGQSTGTGELFF. Incomplete CDR3 DNA: TGCAGCGTCGGCCAGTCGACGGGCACCGGGGAG.

Concerning this clone itself: The read terminates 3 residues ahead of where the CDR3 ends, so the germline J gene completes it. This chain connects TRBV20-1 to TRBJ2-5; D possibly corresponds to TRBD2 (6 bases). Trimming left V 7 bases short and J 2 bases short, with 17 bases between. The CDR3 extends over 14 amino acids. Germline lookup yields CDR1 DFQATT and CDR2 SNEGSKA (reference sequence). CDR3 loop: CSGRWGRGQETQYF. The covered CDR3 bases are TGCAGTGGAAGATGGGGCCGGGGGCAAGAGACC.

To note about this clone: The read ends 3 residues early relative to the CDR3; the germline J gene fills the gap. The chain combines TRBV4-2 with TRBJ1-4, with TRBD1 matching over 10 bases. V lost 2 bases, J lost 5 bases, and 5 bases stayed unmatched. The CDR3 is 16 amino acids. Germline values: CDR1 LGHNA, CDR2 YNFKEQ. CDR3 amino acids: CASSQSPGQGNEKLFF. The CDR3 DNA, read in part, is TGTGCCAGCAGCCAATCCCCGGGACAGGGGAATGAAAAA.